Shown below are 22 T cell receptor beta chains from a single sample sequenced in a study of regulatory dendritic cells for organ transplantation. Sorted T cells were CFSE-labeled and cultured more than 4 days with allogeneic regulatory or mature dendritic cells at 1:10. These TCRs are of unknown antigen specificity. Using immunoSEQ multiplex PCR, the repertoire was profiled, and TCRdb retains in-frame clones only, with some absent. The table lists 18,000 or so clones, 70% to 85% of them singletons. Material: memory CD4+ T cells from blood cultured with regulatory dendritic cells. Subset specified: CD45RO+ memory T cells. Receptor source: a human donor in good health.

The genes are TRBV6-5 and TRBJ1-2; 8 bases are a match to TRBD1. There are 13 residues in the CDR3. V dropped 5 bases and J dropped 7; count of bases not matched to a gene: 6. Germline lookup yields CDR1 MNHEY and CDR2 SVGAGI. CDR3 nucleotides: TGTGCCAGCAGTCGACAGGGGTATGTTGGCTACACCTTC. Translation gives CASSRQGYVGYTF.

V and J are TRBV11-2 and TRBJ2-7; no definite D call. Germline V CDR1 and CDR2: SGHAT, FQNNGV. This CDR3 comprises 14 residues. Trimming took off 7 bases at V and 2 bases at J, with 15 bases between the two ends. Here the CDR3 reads CASIKLVTPYEQYF. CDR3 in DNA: TGTGCCAGCATCAAGCTAGTCACTCCCTACGAGCAGTACTTC.

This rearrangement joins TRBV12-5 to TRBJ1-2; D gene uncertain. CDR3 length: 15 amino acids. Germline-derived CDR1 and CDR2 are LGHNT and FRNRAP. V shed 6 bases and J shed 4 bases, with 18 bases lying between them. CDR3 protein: CASGWMTVSLYGYTF. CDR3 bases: TGTGCTAGTGGCTGGATGACGGTGTCCCTCTATGGCTACACCTTC.

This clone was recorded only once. CDR3: CASSPREGEQFF. The CDR3 DNA reads TGTGCCAGCAGCCCCCGCGAGGGTGAGCAGTTCTTC. The chain employs TRBV7-9 and TRBJ2-1; tentatively, D is TRBD2 (5 bases). Germline V CDR1 and CDR2: SEHNR, FQNEAQ (reference sequence). The CDR3 length is 12 residues. V lost 5 bases to trimming and J lost 9 bases, with 11 bases between them.

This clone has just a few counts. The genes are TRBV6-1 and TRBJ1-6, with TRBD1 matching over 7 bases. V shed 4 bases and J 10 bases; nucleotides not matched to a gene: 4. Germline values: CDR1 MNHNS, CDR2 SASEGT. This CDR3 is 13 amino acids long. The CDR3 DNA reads TGTGCCAGCAGTGCGGGACAGAACTCACCCCTCCACTTT. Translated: CASSAGQNSPLHF.

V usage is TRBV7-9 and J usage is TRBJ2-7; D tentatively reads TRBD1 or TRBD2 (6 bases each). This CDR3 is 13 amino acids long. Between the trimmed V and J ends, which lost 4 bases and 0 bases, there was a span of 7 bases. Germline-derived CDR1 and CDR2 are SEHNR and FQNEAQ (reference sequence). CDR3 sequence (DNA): TGTGCCAGCAGCTCGGGGGCCTCCTACGAGCAGTACTTC. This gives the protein CASSSGASYEQYF.

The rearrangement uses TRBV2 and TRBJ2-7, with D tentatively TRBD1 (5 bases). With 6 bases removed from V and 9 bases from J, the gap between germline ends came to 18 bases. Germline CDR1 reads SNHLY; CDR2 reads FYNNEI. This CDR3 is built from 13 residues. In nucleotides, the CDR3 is TGTGCCAGCAGGGCTTACCTAGACAGCTGGCAGTACTTC. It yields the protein CASRAYLDSWQYF.

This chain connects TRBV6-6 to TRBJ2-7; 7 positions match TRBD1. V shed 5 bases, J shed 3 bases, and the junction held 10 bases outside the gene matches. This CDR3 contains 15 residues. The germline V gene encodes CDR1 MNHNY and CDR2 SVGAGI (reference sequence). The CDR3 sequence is CASSQNTGVRYEQYF. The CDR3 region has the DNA TGTGCCAGCAGTCAAAACACAGGGGTGCGCTACGAGCAGTACTTC.

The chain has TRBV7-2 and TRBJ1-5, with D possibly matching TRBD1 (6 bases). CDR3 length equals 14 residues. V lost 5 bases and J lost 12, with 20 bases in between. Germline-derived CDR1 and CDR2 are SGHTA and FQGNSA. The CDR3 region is CASSPARTRGIQHF. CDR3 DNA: TGTGCCAGCAGCCCAGCCCGCACGAGGGGGATCCAGCATTTT. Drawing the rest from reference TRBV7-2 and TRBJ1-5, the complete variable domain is GAGVSQSPSNKVTEKGKDVELRCDPISGHTALYWYRQSLGQGLEFLIYFQGNSAPDKSGLPSDRFSAERTGGSVSTLTIQRTQQEDSAVYLCASSPARTRGIQHFGDGTRLSIL.

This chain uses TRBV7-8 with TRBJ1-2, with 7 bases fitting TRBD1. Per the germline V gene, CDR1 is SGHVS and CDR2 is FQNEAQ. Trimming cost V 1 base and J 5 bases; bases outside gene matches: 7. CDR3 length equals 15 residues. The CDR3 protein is CASSLGVGQTYGYTF. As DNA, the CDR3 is TGTGCCAGCAGCTTAGGGGTGGGACAGACGTATGGCTACACCTTC.

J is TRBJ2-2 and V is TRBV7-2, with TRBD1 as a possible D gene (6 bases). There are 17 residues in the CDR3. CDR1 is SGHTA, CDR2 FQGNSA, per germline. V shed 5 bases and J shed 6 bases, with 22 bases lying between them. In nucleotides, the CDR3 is TGTGCCAGCAGCCAGAACGCAGGGGTTTTAGGCGCCGGGGAGCTGTTTTTT. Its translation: CASSQNAGVLGAGELFF.

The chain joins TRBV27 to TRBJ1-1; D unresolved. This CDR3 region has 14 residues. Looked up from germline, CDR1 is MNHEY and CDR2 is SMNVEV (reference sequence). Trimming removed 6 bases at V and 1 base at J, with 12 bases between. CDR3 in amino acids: CASSPNRANTEAFF. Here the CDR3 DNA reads TGTGCCAGCAGCCCCAACCGGGCGAACACTGAAGCTTTCTTT.

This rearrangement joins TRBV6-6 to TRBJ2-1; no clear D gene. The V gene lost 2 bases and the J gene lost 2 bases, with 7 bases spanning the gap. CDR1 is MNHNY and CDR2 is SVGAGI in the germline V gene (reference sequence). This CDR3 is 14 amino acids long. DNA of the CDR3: TGTGCCAGCAGTTACGGGAAACCCTACAATGAGCAGTTCTTC. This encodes CASSYGKPYNEQFF.

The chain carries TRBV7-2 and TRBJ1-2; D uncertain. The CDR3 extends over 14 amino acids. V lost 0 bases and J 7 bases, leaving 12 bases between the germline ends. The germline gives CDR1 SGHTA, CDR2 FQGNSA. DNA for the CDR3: TGTGCCAGCAGCTTAGCGGGAGGTGGGGTTGGCTACACCTTC. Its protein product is CASSLAGGGVGYTF.

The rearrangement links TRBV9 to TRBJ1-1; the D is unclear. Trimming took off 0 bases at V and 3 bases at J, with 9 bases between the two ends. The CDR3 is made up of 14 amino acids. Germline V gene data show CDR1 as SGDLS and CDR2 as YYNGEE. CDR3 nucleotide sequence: TGTGCCAGCAGCGTAGGAGGGTGGGACACTGAAGCTTTCTTT. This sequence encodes CASSVGGWDTEAFF. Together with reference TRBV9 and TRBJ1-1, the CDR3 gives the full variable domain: DSGVTQTPKHLITATGQRVTLRCSPRSGDLSVYWYQQSLDQGLQFLIQYYNGEERAKGNILERFSAQQFPDLHSELNLSSLELGDSALYFCASSVGGWDTEAFFGQGTRLTVV.

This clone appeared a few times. The CDR3 region has the DNA TGTGCCAGCAGCCAAATGGGACAGGCGGACACTGAAGCTTTCTTT. It is translated as CASSQMGQADTEAFF. The V gene is TRBV4-2, the J gene TRBJ1-1; 8 bases are a match to TRBD1. The CDR3 loop spans 15 amino acids. V lost 2 bases, J lost 3 bases, and 5 bases stayed unmatched. The V gene's germline CDR1 is LGHNA and CDR2 YNFKEQ.

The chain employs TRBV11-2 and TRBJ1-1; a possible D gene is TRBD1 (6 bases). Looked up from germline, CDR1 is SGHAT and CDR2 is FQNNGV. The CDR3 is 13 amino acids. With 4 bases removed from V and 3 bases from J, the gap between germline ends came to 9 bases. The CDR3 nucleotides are TGTGCCAGCAGCTCACAGGGTGACACTGAAGCTTTCTTT. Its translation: CASSSQGDTEAFF.

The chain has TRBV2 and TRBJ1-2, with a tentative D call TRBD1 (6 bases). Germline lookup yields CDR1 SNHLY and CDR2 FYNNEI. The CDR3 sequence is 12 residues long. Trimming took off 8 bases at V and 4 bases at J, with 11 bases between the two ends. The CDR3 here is CASGEGGYGYTF. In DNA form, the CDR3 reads TGTGCCAGCGGAGAGGGGGGCTATGGCTACACCTTC.

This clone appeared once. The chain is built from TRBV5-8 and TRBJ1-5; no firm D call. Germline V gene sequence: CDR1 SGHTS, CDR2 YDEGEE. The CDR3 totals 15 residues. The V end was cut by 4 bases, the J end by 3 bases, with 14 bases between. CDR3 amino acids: CASSPLAGYNQPQHF. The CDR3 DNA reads TGTGCCAGCAGCCCACTCGCCGGTTACAATCAGCCCCAGCATTTT.

DNA of the CDR3: TGTGCCAGTAGTATTAACCCCTACAATGAGCAGTTCTTC. Amino acid sequence: CASSINPYNEQFF. The rearrangement joins TRBV19 to TRBJ2-1, with unresolved D. The germline gives CDR1 LNHDA, CDR2 SQIVND (reference sequence). The CDR3 runs to 13 residues. V was pared by 3 bases and J by 2 bases, with 5 bases between.

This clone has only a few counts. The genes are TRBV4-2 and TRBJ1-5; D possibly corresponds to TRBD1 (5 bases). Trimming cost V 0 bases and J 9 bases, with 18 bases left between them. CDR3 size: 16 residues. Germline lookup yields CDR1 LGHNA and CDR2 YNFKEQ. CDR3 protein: CASSQDQNRPTGPQHF. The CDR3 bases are TGTGCCAGCAGCCAAGATCAGAACAGACCCACAGGGCCCCAGCATTTT.

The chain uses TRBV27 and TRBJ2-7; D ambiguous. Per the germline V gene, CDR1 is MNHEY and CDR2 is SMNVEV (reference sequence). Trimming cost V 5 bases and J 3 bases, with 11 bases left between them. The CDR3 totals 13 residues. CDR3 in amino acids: CASSRRNSYEQYF. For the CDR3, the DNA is TGTGCCAGCAGTCGAAGAAACAGCTACGAGCAGTACTTC.